Each of the 18 T cell receptor beta chains below was sequenced from the same sample in a study of blood T cells in healthy people across ages. PCR was performed a second time for about 7 to 12 cycles using a sample-barcoded 5' primer and a J-beta primer mix. TCRdb independently ran MiXCR on the 5' RACE reads; one entry per CDR3 protein. This table holds about 780,000 distinct CDR3 sequences, about 42% found once. What was sequenced was blood. The receptors stem from an older man in good health.

Of note for this clonotype: Possible read error: a much larger clone is one base away. V is TRBV12-3 or TRBV12-4 and J is TRBJ2-1, with 8 bases identical to TRBD2. The CDR3 runs to 15 residues. Losses at the gene ends were 6 bases for V and 13 bases for J; bases not matched to a gene: 17. CDR3 sequence reads: CASSSGGRLSETQFF. The CDR3 nucleotides are TGTGCCAGCAGCTCTGGCGGGAGGTTATCTGAGACCCAGTTCTTC.

The rearrangement joins TRBV20-1 to TRBJ2-7; 8 positions agree with TRBD2. The DNA end is more similar to TRBJ2-5, so the J call may be wrong. Germline assignment: CDR1 DFQATT and CDR2 SNEGSKA (reference sequence). This CDR3 has 15 residues. CDR3 coding DNA: TGCAGTGCTAGAGTCGCAAGCGGGAGAGGGAAGACCCAGTACTTC. Translated, it gives CSARVASGRGKTQYF.

The J gene is TRBJ1-3, the V gene TRBV2, with a possible D match to TRBD1 (5 bases). The CDR3 loop spans 16 amino acids. Germline lookup yields CDR1 SNHLY and CDR2 FYNNEI. Between the trimmed V and J ends, which lost 7 bases and 0 bases, there was a span of 16 bases. CDR3 coding DNA: TGTGCCAGCACCATACCAGACAGAAACTCTGGAAACACCATATATTTT. Translating gives CASTIPDRNSGNTIYF.

The chain links TRBV4-2 to TRBJ2-1; TRBD1 or TRBD2 may be the D gene (5 bases each). Per germline, CDR1 LGHNA and CDR2 YNFKEQ. The CDR3 covers 14 residues. Trimming removed 0 bases at V and 9 bases at J, with 12 bases between. The CDR3 bases are TGTGCCAGCAGCCAAGAGGGACCCGGCGGTGAGCAGTTCTTC. Protein product: CASSQEGPGGEQFF.

The chain combines TRBV12-3 or TRBV12-4 with TRBJ1-1, with D unclear. V was pared by 6 bases and J by 3 bases, with 11 bases between. The CDR3 is 13 residues long. CDR3 amino acids: CASSPQRDTEAFF. CDR3 coding DNA: TGTGCCAGCAGCCCCCAGCGGGACACTGAAGCTTTCTTT.

This clonotype was counted many times. In DNA form, the CDR3 reads TGTGCCACCAGTGATTTGCAGCTGGGAGGGCTGGAGACCCAGTACTTC. It yields the protein CATSDLQLGGLETQYF. V and J are TRBV24-1 and TRBJ2-5, with 7 bases lining up with TRBD2. The CDR3 loop spans 16 amino acids. V dropped 0 bases and J dropped 5; count of bases not matched to a gene: 8. Germline V gene sequence: CDR1 KGHDR, CDR2 SFDVKD.

The chain combines TRBV4-1 with TRBJ2-1; 8 bases fit TRBD2. The V gene's germline CDR1 is MGHRA and CDR2 YSYEKL. The CDR3 is 16 residues long. V shed 0 bases and J 5 bases; nucleotides not matched to a gene: 6. The CDR3 DNA reads TGCGCCAGCAGCCAAGATTTGGCGGGAGGAAACAATGAGCAGTTCTTC. Its translation: CASSQDLAGGNNEQFF.

This clonotype turned up a few times. The gene calls are TRBV4-2 and TRBJ2-1; tentative D call: TRBD1 (7 bases). Trimming left V 0 bases short and J 7 bases short, with 16 bases between. This CDR3 spans 16 amino acids. Germline CDR1 is LGHNA and CDR2 is YNFKEQ. CDR3 protein: CASSQDRQGGLNEQFF. CDR3 nucleotides: TGTGCCAGCAGCCAAGATCGGCAGGGGGGCCTGAATGAGCAGTTCTTC.

This clonotype appeared a few times. The V and J genes are TRBV29-1 and TRBJ2-4; D gene ambiguous. The J call could be wrong; TRBJ2-7 is a better fit for the DNA end. This CDR3 has 16 residues. CDR1 SQVTM and CDR2 ANQGSEA come from the germline V gene. The CDR3 region has the DNA TGCAGCGTTGTCTTAGGCGTGACACCCTTAGGGCGCGAGCAGTACTTC. Residues: CSVVLGVTPLGREQYF.

This clonotype was observed a few times. The chain links TRBV10-3 to TRBJ1-5; D gene ambiguous. V lost 2 bases, J lost 7 bases, and 12 bases lay in between. CDR1 and CDR2 from the germline V gene are ENHRY and SYGVKD. CDR3 length equals 14 residues. The chain's CDR3 is CAISEDLGGQPQHF. DNA for the CDR3: TGTGCCATCAGTGAGGATTTGGGTGGGCAGCCCCAGCATTTT.

This clonotype was seen ten or more times. This rearrangement joins TRBV7-2 to TRBJ2-7, with a possible D match to TRBD1 (6 bases). The CDR3 contains 17 residues. V lost 1 base to trimming and J lost 2 bases, with 18 bases between them. CDR1 and CDR2 from the germline V gene are SGHTA and FQGNSA. The CDR3 reads CASSLGPGTRNAYEQYF. The CDR3 DNA reads TGTGCCAGCAGCTTAGGGCCCGGGACACGAAATGCCTACGAGCAGTACTTC.

This sequence joins TRBV5-1 and TRBJ2-3; D possibly corresponds to TRBD2 (5 bases). The CDR3 length is 14 residues. The germline V gene encodes CDR1 SGHRS and CDR2 YFSETQ. V was shortened by 6 bases and J by 7 bases, with 18 bases between the two germline ends. Here the CDR3 reads CASNQRARGNTQYF. CDR3 bases: TGCGCCAGCAACCAGAGGGCCCGAGGGAATACGCAGTATTTT.

Written as DNA, the CDR3 is TGTGCCAGCATGGTCGCCGGGGTCACAGATACGCAGTATTTT. It encodes CASMVAGVTDTQYF. The V call is TRBV7-2, the J call TRBJ2-3; the D gene is possibly TRBD2 (5 bases). Trimming pared 7 bases from V and 2 bases from J, leaving 13 bases between. The CDR3 extends over 14 amino acids. Germline values: CDR1 SGHTA, CDR2 FQGNSA.

This clonotype occurred a few times. This chain uses TRBV15 with TRBJ2-5; 9 bases are shared with TRBD1. J was trimmed by 4 bases and V by 0 bases; bases with no gene match: 9. Germline lookup yields CDR1 LNHNV and CDR2 YYDKDF (reference sequence). The CDR3 consists of 17 residues. The CDR3 DNA reads as TGTGCCACCAGCAGAGAACGACGTACAGGGGGCTCAGAGACCCAGTACTTC. Translation gives CATSRERRTGGSETQYF.

The V gene is TRBV27, the J gene TRBJ2-5, with 13 bases matching TRBD2. Germline V lookup: CDR1 MNHEY, CDR2 SMNVEV (reference sequence). The CDR3 is 17 residues long. V lost 2 bases and J lost 11; bases outside the gene matches: 14. The CDR3 nucleotides are TGTGCCAGCAGTTTAAGGACTAGCGGGGGAGTTGGGAATGAGCAGTACTTC. Translated, it gives CASSLRTSGGVGNEQYF.

This rearrangement joins TRBV6-5 to TRBJ2-5; D ambiguous. The ends were cut back, 4 bases at V and 3 bases at J, with 12 bases in the middle. CDR3 length equals 14 residues. Germline CDR1 reads MNHEY; CDR2 reads SVGAGI. The CDR3 region is CASSSTAWEETQYF. For the CDR3, the DNA is TGTGCCAGCAGTTCCACTGCTTGGGAAGAGACCCAGTACTTC.

The genes are TRBV7-9 and TRBJ2-5; TRBD1 matches 10 bases. The CDR3 consists of 15 residues. V lost 5 bases to trimming and J lost 0 bases; unmatched junction nucleotides: 3. CDR1 and CDR2 (germline): SEHNR, FQNEAQ (reference sequence). Here the CDR3 reads CASSKTGGYQETQYF. CDR3 nucleotide sequence: TGTGCCAGCAGCAAGACAGGGGGCTACCAAGAGACCCAGTACTTC.

There are a few counts of this clonotype. V usage is TRBV20-1 and J usage is TRBJ1-5, with D maybe TRBD1 (5 bases). CDR3 size: 14 residues. The V gene's germline CDR1 is DFQATT and CDR2 SNEGSKA (reference sequence). Deletions cut 5 bases from V and 6 bases from J, with 17 bases between. CDR3 residues: CSAPSQGSSQPQHF. The CDR3 DNA follows: TGCAGTGCTCCTAGTCAGGGAAGTAGTCAGCCCCAGCATTTT.